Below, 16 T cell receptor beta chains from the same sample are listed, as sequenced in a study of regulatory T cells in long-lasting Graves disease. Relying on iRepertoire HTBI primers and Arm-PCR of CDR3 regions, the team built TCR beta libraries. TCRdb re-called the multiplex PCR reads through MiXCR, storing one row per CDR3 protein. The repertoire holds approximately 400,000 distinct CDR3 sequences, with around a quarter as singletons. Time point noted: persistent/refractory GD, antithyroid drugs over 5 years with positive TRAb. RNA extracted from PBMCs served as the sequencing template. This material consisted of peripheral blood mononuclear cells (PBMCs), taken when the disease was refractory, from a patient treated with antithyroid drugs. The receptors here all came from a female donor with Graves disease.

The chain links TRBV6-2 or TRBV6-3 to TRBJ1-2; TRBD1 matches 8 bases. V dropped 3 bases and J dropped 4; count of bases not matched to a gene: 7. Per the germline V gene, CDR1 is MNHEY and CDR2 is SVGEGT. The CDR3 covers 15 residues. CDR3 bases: TGTGCCAGCAGTTATGTGGACAGGGTCGGCTATGGCTACACCTTC. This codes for CASSYVDRVGYGYTF.

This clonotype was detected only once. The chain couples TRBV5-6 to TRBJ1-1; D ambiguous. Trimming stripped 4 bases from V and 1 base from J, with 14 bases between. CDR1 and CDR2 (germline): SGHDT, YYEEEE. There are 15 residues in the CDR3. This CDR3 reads CASSPGLLRNTEAFF. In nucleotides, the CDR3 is TGTGCCAGCAGCCCGGGCCTACTGCGGAACACTGAAGCTTTCTTT.

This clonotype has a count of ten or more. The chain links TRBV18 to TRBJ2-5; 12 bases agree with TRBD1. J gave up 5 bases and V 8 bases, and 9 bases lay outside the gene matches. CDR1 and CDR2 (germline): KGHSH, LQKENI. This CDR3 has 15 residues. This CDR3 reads CASTRGQGALETQYF. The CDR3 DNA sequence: TGTGCCAGCACGCGGGGACAGGGGGCGTTGGAGACCCAGTACTTC.

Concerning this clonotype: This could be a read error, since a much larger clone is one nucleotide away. For the CDR3, the DNA is TGTGCCAGCAGCCAAGATCCTGGGGGCGAGCAGTACTTC. This encodes CASSQDPGGEQYF. The chain recombines TRBV3-1 with TRBJ2-7; D possibly matches TRBD1 or TRBD2 (5 bases each). This CDR3 is built from 13 residues. In germline, CDR1 is LGHDT, CDR2 YNNKEL (reference sequence). Trimming left V 0 bases short and J 6 bases short, with 9 bases between.

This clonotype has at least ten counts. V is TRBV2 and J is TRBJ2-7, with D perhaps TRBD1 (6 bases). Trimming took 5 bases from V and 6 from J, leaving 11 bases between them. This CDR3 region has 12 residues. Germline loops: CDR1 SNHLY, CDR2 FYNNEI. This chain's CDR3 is CASSSTGFEQYF. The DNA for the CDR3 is TGTGCCAGCAGTTCCACAGGGTTCGAGCAGTACTTC. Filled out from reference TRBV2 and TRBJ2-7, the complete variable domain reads EPEVTQTPSHQVTQMGQEVILRCVPISNHLYFYWYRQILGQKVEFLVSFYNNEISEKSEIFDDQFSVERPDGSNFTLKIRSTKLEDSAMYFCASSSTGFEQYFGPGTRLTVT.

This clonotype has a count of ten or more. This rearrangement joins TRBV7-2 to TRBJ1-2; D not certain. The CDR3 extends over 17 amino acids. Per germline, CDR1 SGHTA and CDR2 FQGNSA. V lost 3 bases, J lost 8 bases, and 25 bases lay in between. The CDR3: CASSLGQLAPRRGGYTF. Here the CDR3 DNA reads TGTGCCAGCAGCTTGGGTCAGTTGGCGCCTAGACGCGGAGGCTACACCTTC.

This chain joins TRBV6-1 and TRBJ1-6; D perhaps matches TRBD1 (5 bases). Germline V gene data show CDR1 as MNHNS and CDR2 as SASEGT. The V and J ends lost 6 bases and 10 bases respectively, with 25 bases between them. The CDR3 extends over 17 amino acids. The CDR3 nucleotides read TGTGCCAGCAGCACAAGACTACAGGCGGCCTCGAGATCACCCCTCCACTTT. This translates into CASSTRLQAASRSPLHF.

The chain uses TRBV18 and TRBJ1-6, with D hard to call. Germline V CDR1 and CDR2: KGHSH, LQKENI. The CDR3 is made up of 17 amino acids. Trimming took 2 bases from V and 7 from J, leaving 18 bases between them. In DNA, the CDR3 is TGTGCCAGCTCACCAAATACAGCTGCCATCCAAAATTCACCCCTCCACTTT. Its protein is CASSPNTAAIQNSPLHF. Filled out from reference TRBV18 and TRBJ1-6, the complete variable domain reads NAGVMQNPRHLVRRRGQEARLRCSPMKGHSHVYWYRQLPEEGLKFMVYLQKENIIDESGMPKERFSAEFPKEGPSILRIQQVVRGDSAAYFCASSPNTAAIQNSPLHFGNGTRLTVT.

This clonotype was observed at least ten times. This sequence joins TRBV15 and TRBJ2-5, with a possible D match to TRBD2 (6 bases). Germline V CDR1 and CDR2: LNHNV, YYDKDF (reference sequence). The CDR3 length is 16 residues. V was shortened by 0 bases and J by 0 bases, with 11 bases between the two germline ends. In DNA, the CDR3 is TGTGCCACCAGCAGAGATGGATCGGGGGACCAAGAGACCCAGTACTTC. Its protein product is CATSRDGSGDQETQYF.

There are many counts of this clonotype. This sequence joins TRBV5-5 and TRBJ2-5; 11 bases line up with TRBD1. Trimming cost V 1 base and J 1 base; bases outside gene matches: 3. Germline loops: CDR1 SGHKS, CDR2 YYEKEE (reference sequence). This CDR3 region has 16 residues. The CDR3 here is CASSLRTGGPQETQYF. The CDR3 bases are TGTGCCAGCAGCTTGAGGACAGGGGGCCCCCAAGAGACCCAGTACTTC.

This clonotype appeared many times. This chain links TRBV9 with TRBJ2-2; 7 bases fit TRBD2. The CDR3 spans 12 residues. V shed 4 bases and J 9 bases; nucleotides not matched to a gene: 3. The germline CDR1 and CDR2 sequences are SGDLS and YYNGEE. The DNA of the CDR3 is TGTGCCAGCAGCCGACTAGCTAGGGAGCTGTTTTTT. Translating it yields CASSRLARELFF.

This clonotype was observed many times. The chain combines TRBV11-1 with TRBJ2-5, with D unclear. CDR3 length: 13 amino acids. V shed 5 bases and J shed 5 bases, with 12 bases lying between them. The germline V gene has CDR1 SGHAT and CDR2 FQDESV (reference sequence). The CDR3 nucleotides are TGTGCCAGCAGCCGTTACTCCTTGGAGACCCAGTACTTC. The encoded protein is CASSRYSLETQYF. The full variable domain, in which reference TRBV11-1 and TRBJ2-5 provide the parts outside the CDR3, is EAEVAQSPRYKITEKSQAVAFWCDPISGHATLYWYRQILGQGPELLVQFQDESVVDDSQLPKDRFSAERLKGVDSTLKIQPAELGDSAMYLCASSRYSLETQYFGPGTRLLVL.

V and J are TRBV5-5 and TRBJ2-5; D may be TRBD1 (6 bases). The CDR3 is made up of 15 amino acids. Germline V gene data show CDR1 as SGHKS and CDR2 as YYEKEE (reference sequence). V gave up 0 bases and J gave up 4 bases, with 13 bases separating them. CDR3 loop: CASSLAPGQRETQYF. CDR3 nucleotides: TGTGCCAGCAGCTTGGCTCCGGGACAAAGAGAGACCCAGTACTTC.

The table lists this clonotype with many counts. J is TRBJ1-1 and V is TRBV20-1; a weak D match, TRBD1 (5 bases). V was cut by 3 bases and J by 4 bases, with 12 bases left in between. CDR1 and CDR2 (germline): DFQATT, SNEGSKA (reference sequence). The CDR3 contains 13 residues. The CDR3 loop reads CSASKDSATEAFF. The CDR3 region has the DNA TGCAGTGCTAGCAAAGACAGCGCCACTGAAGCTTTCTTT.

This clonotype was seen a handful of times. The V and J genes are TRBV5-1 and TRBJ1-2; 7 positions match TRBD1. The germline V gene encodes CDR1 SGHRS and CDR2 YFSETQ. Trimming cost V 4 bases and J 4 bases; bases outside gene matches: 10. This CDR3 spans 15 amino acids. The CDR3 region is CASSPERGLGYGYTF. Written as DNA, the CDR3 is TGCGCCAGCAGCCCCGAGAGGGGGCTCGGCTATGGCTACACCTTC.

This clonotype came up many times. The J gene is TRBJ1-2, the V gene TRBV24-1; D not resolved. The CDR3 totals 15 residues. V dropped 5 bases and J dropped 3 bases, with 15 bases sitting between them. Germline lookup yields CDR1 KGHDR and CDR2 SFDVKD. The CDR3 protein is CATSAPVGRDYGYTF. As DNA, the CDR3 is TGTGCCACCAGTGCCCCGGTTGGAAGAGACTATGGCTACACCTTC.